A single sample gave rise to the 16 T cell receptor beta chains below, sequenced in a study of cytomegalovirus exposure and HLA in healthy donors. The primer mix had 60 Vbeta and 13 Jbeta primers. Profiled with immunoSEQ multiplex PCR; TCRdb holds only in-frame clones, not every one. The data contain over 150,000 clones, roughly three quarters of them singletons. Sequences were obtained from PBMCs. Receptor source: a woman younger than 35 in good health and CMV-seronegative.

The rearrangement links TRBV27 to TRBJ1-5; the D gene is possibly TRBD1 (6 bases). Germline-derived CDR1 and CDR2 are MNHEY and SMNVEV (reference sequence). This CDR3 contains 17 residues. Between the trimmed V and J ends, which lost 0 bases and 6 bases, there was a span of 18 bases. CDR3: CASSLSFAVGRGQPQHF. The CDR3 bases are TGTGCCAGCAGTTTATCATTTGCCGTGGGCAGGGGTCAGCCCCAGCATTTT.

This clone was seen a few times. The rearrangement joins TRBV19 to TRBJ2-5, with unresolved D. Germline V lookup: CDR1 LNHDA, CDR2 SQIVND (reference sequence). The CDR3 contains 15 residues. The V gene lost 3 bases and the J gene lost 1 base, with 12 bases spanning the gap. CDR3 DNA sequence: TGTGCCAGTAGTATCTTCCGGTCAGGCCAAGAGACCCAGTACTTC. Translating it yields CASSIFRSGQETQYF.

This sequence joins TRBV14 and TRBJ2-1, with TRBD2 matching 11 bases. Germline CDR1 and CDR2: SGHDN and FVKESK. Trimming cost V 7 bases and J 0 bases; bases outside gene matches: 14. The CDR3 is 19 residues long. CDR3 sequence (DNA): TGTGCCAGCAACCCTAGACTAGCGGGGCCTTTAAACTCCTACAATGAGCAGTTCTTC. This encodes CASNPRLAGPLNSYNEQFF.

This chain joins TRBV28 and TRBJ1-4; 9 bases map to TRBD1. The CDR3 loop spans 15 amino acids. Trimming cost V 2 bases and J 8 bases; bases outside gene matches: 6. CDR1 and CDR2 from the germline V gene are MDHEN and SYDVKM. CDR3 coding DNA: TGTGCCAGCAGTTTAAGGACAGGGGTAGGAGAAAAACTGTTTTTT. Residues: CASSLRTGVGEKLFF. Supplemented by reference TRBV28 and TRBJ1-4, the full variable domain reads DVKVTQSSRYLVKRTGEKVFLECVQDMDHENMFWYRQDPGLGLRLIYFSYDVKMKEKGDIPEGYSVSREKKERFSLILESASTNQTSMYLCASSLRTGVGEKLFFGSGTQLSVL.

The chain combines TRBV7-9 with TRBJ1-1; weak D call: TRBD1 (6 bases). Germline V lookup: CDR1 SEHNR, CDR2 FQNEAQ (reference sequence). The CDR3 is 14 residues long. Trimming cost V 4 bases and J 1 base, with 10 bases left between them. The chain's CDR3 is CASSSGQGNTEAFF. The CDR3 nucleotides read TGTGCCAGCAGCTCGGGACAAGGGAACACTGAAGCTTTCTTT. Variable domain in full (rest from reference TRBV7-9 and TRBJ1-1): DTGVSQNPRHKITKRGQNVTFRCDPISEHNRLYWYRQTLGQGPEFLTYFQNEAQLEKSRLLSDRFSAERPKGSFSTLEIQRTEQGDSAMYLCASSSGQGNTEAFFGQGTRLTVV.

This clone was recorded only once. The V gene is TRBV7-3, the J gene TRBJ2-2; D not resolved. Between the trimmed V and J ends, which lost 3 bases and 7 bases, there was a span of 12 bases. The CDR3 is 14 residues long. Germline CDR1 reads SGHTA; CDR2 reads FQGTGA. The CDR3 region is CASSLGPDVGELFF. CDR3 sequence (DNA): TGTGCCAGCAGCTTGGGCCCCGATGTCGGGGAGCTGTTTTTT.

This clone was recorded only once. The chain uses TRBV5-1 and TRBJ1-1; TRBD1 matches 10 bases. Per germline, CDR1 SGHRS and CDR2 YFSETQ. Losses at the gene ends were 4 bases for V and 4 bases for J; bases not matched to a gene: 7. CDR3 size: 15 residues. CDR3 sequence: CASSPRQGAGTEAFF. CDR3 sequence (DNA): TGCGCCAGCAGCCCGCGACAGGGGGCAGGCACTGAAGCTTTCTTT.

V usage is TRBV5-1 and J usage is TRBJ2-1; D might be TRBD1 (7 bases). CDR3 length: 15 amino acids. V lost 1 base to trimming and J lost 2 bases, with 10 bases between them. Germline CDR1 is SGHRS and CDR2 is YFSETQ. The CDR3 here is CASSLTGEAYNEQFF. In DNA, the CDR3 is TGCGCCAGCAGCTTGACAGGGGAGGCCTACAATGAGCAGTTCTTC.

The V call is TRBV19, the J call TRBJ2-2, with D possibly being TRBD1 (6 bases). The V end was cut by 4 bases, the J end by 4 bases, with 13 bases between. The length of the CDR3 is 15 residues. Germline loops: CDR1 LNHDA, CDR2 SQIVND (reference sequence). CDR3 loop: CASSTPPGATGELFF. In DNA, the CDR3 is TGTGCCAGTAGTACCCCCCCAGGGGCCACCGGGGAGCTGTTTTTT.

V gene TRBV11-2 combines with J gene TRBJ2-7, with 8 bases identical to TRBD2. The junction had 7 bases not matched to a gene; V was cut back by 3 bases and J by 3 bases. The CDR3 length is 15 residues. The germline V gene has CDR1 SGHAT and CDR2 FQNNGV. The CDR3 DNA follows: TGTGCCAGCAGCTTTAGTAGCGGGAACCTCTACGAGCAGTACTTC. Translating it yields CASSFSSGNLYEQYF.

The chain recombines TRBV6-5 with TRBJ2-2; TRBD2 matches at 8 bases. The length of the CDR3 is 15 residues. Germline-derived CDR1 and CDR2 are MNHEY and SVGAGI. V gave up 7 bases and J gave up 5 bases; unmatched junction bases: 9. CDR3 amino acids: CASKTPGGRTGELFF. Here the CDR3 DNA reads TGTGCCAGCAAAACCCCGGGGGGGCGGACCGGGGAGCTGTTTTTT.

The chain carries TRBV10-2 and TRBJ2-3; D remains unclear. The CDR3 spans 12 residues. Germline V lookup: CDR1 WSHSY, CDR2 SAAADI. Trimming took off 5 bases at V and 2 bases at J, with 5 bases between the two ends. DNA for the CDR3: TGCGCCAGCAGTCCTAACACAGATACGCAGTATTTT. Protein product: CASSPNTDTQYF.

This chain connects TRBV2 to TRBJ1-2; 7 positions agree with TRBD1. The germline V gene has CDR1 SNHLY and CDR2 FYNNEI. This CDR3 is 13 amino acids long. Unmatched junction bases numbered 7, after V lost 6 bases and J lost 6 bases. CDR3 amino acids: CASSPTGFNGYTF. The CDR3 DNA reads TGTGCCAGCAGCCCGACAGGGTTCAATGGCTACACCTTC.

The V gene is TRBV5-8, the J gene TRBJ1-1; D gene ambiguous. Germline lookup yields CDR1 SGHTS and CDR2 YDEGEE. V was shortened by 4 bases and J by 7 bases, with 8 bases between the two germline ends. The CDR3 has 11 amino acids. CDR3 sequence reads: CASSVRIEAFF. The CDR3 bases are TGTGCCAGCAGCGTCAGGATTGAAGCTTTCTTT.

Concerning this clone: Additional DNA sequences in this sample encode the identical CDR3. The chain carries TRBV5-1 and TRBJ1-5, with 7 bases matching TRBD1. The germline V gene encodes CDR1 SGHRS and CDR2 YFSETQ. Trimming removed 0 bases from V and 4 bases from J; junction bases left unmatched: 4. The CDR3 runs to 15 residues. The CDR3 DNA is TGCGCCAGCAGCTTGGGGCAGGGGGATAATCAGCCCCAGCATTTT. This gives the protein CASSLGQGDNQPQHF.

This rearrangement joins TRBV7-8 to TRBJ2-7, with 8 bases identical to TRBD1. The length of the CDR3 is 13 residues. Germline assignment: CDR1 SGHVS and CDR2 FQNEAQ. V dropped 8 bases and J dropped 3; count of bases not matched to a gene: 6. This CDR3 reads CASLRTGGYEQYF. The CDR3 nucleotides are TGTGCCAGCCTTCGTACAGGGGGCTACGAGCAGTACTTC.